The clone carrying this T cell receptor beta chain was detected only a few times. What it binds is not known. Around 9.4 milliliters was the volume of peripheral blood drawn from each donor. This sample was taken from a study of blood T cells in healthy people across ages. Between the trimmed V and J ends, which lost 5 bases and 5 bases, there was a span of 15 bases. This CDR3 has 14 residues. Sample-barcoded 5' priming and a J-beta primer mix drove a second PCR of 7 to 11 cycles. A single record per CDR3 protein comes from TCRdb applying MiXCR to the 5' RACE reads. This sample has about 930,000 distinct CDR3 sequences, with 29% found just once. Points from the study as a whole: Diversity was higher, and naive CD4+ cells more numerous, in long-lived donors than in aged donors. Roughly linearly, TCR beta diversity per million T cells fell as age increased.

The data were also submitted as part of a second study, on T cells of mothers and their children.

Input material: blood. The TCR sequence derives from a woman in her thirties or forties in good health. The chain carries TRBV12-3 or TRBV12-4 and TRBJ2-5, with unresolved D. The CDR3 sequence is CASSPGPPDETQYF. CDR3 DNA: TGTGCCAGCAGTCCCGGACCCCCGGACGAGACCCAGTACTTC.